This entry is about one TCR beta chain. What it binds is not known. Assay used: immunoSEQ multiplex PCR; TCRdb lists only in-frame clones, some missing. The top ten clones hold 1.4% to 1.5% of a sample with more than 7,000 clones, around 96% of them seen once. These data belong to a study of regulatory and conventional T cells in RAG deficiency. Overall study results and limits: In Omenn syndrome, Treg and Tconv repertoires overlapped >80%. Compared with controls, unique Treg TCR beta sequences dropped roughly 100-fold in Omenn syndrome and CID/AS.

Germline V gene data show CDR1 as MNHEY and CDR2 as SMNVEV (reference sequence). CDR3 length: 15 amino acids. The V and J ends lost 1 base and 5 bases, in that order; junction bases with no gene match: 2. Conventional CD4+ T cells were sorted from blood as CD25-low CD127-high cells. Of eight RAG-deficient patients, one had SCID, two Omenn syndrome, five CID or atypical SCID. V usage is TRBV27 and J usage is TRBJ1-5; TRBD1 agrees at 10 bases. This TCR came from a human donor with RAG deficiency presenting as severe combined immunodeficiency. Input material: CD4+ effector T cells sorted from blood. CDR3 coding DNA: TGTGCCAGCAGTTTATACGGACAGGGGGATCAGCCCCAGCATTTT. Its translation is CASSLYGQGDQPQHF.